The 25 T cell receptor beta chains given below trace back to one sample, sequenced in a study of blood T cell repertoires in COVID-19. The repertoire was sequenced with immunoSEQ multiplex PCR; TCRdb's copy has only in-frame clones and lacks some. This table has approximately 140,000 clones, roughly 89% appearing once. The source material was peripheral blood. All receptors derive from a man in his fifties or sixties with active or convalescent COVID-19.

This sequence joins TRBV10-3 and TRBJ1-2; D gene unclear. The CDR3 is 15 amino acids. V was trimmed by 2 bases and J by 3 bases, leaving 13 bases between them. Germline assignment: CDR1 ENHRY and CDR2 SYGVKD. CDR3: CAISEPSRGDYGYTF. CDR3 in DNA: TGTGCCATCAGTGAGCCTAGCCGTGGGGACTATGGCTACACCTTC.

The chain couples TRBV5-6 to TRBJ1-4, with D maybe TRBD1 (5 bases). CDR1 and CDR2 from the germline V gene are SGHDT and YYEEEE. The CDR3 length is 16 residues. The V and J ends lost 5 bases and 1 base respectively, with 15 bases between them. Written as DNA, the CDR3 is TGTGCCAGCAGTCTATACAGCGGGGGAACTAATGAAAAACTGTTTTTT. It codes for CASSLYSGGTNEKLFF.

V gene TRBV29-1 combines with J gene TRBJ1-1; no clear D gene. The CDR3 runs to 16 residues. Trimming pared 4 bases from V and 1 base from J, leaving 19 bases between. Germline CDR1 and CDR2: SQVTM and ANQGSEA. The CDR3 DNA sequence: TGCAGCGTTGGGAGCGTAGGAACTATTCAGAACACTGAAGCTTTCTTT. Translated: CSVGSVGTIQNTEAFF.

V is TRBV29-1 and J is TRBJ2-7; TRBD1 agrees at 7 bases. CDR3 length: 13 amino acids. Germline CDR1 SQVTM, CDR2 ANQGSEA. With 5 bases clipped from V and 5 bases from J, the junction kept 9 bases outside the gene matches. The CDR3 loop is CSVRGRGIHEQYF. The CDR3 region has the DNA TGCAGCGTTCGGGGCAGGGGGATTCACGAGCAGTACTTC.

The chain is built from TRBV11-2 and TRBJ2-5; perhaps TRBD2 as D (6 bases). This CDR3 comprises 13 residues. V gave up 1 base and J gave up 5 bases, with 8 bases separating them. Germline V gene lookup returns CDR1 SGHAT and CDR2 FQNNGV. The CDR3 reads CASSLGGEETQYF. CDR3 DNA sequence: TGTGCCAGCAGCTTAGGGGGGGAGGAGACCCAGTACTTC.

The genes are TRBV5-4 and TRBJ2-2; perhaps TRBD2 as D (6 bases). Trimming cost V 2 bases and J 1 base, with 12 bases left between them. Per the germline V gene, CDR1 is SGHNT and CDR2 is YYREEE (reference sequence). CDR3 length: 16 amino acids. CDR3: CASSFGGTLNTGELFF. The CDR3, as DNA: TGTGCCAGCAGCTTTGGCGGGACGCTGAACACCGGGGAGCTGTTTTTT. Using reference TRBV5-4 and TRBJ2-2 for the parts outside the CDR3, the full variable domain is ETGVTQSPTHLIKTRGQQVTLRCSSQSGHNTVSWYQQALGQGPQFIFQYYREEENGRGNFPPRFSGLQFPNYSSELNVNALELDDSALYLCASSFGGTLNTGELFFGEGSRLTVL.

The chain is built from TRBV7-2 and TRBJ2-3, with 7 nucleotides matching TRBD1. V gave up 5 bases and J gave up 4 bases; unmatched junction bases: 6. CDR1 SGHTA and CDR2 FQGNSA come from the germline V gene. This CDR3 has 14 residues. CDR3 coding DNA: TGTGCCAGCAGCCCCGACAGGGTGGCAGATACGCAGTATTTT. As protein: CASSPDRVADTQYF.

V is TRBV4-1 and J is TRBJ2-7; 7 bases align to TRBD2. CDR3 length: 16 residues. The V segment lost 0 bases and the J segment 1 base; nucleotides outside the gene matches: 6. Germline V lookup: CDR1 MGHRA, CDR2 YSYEKL. CDR3 coding DNA: TGCGCCAGCAGCCAAGAGCGGGCTAGCGGTTCCTACGAGCAGTACTTC. Encoded protein: CASSQERASGSYEQYF.

Of note for this clone: The identical CDR3 is also encoded by other nucleotide sequences in the sample. This rearrangement joins TRBV29-1 to TRBJ2-5; 9 positions agree with TRBD1. The germline V gene encodes CDR1 SQVTM and CDR2 ANQGSEA. V shed 3 bases, J shed 5 bases, and the junction held 1 base outside the gene matches. The CDR3 is 12 residues long. CDR3 nucleotide sequence: TGCAGCGTTGAGACAGGGGGGGAGACCCAGTACTTC. It translates to CSVETGGETQYF.

The gene calls are TRBV3-1 (or the pseudogene TRBV3-2) and TRBJ1-2; 7 bases are a match to TRBD1. CDR3 length equals 13 residues. From germline, CDR1 is LGHDT and CDR2 YNNKEL (reference sequence). J lost 8 bases, V lost 6 bases, and 9 bases had no gene match. The CDR3 DNA is TGTGCCAGCAGTCCTACAAACAGGGGAGGCTACACCTTC. It translates to CASSPTNRGGYTF.

V usage is TRBV30 and J usage is TRBJ1-6, with 7 bases lining up with TRBD1. The J segment lost 10 bases and the V segment lost 0 bases, leaving 3 bases of the junction unmatched. Germline V gene data show CDR1 as GTSNPN and CDR2 as SVGIG (reference sequence). The CDR3 spans 13 residues. The DNA of the CDR3 is TGTGCCTGGAGTGTAGAGGGACAGTCACCCCTCCACTTT. Translated, it gives CAWSVEGQSPLHF.

This sequence joins TRBV24-1 and TRBJ2-2; TRBD1 aligns across 7 bases. Germline-derived CDR1 and CDR2 are KGHDR and SFDVKD. CDR3 length equals 14 residues. V lost 7 bases to trimming and J lost 6 bases; unmatched junction nucleotides: 7. CDR3 coding DNA: TGTGCCACCAGGGCCGGGACAGTACCCGGGGAGCTGTTTTTT. The encoded protein is CATRAGTVPGELFF.

V and J are TRBV19 and TRBJ2-3, with 9 bases aligning to TRBD1. The V gene end was trimmed by 6 bases and the J gene end by 4 bases; junction bases not matched to a gene: 2. The CDR3 has 13 residues. Germline CDR1 reads LNHDA; CDR2 reads SQIVND (reference sequence). The CDR3 sequence: CASRGTGPDTQYF. CDR3 nucleotides: TGTGCCAGTAGGGGGACAGGGCCAGATACGCAGTATTTT.

The gene calls are TRBV30 and TRBJ1-3; D perhaps matches TRBD1 (6 bases). V lost 1 base and J lost 3, with 7 bases in between. This CDR3 has 13 amino acids. Germline CDR1 GTSNPN, CDR2 SVGIG (reference sequence). This CDR3 reads CAWSGQVGNTIYF. The CDR3 DNA sequence: TGTGCCTGGAGTGGACAGGTTGGAAACACCATATATTTT.

This clone was observed once. V gene TRBV29-1 combines with J gene TRBJ2-3; the match to TRBD2 covers 8 bases. Germline V gene data show CDR1 as SQVTM and CDR2 as ANQGSEA. CDR3 length: 14 residues. V gave up 3 bases and J gave up 4 bases; unmatched junction bases: 6. Written as DNA, the CDR3 is TGCAGCGTTGATTCCGGGGGGGCAGCAGATACGCAGTATTTT. Translated: CSVDSGGAADTQYF.

This sequence joins TRBV19 and TRBJ2-7, with 8 bases lining up with TRBD1. The germline gives CDR1 LNHDA, CDR2 SQIVND (reference sequence). This CDR3 is built from 13 residues. Trimming cost V 6 bases and J 6 bases; bases outside gene matches: 7. The CDR3 DNA reads TGTGCCAGTAGGACTACTGGACAGGGCGAGCAGTACTTC. Amino acid sequence: CASRTTGQGEQYF.

The rearrangement joins TRBV15 to TRBJ1-4, with TRBD1 matching 9 bases. The germline gives CDR1 LNHNV, CDR2 YYDKDF (reference sequence). The V gene end was trimmed by 3 bases and the J gene end by 7 bases; junction bases not matched to a gene: 9. CDR3 length: 16 amino acids. The CDR3 spells CATSRDRGNNFEKLFF. The CDR3 coding sequence is TGTGCCACCAGCAGGGACAGGGGAAACAATTTTGAAAAACTGTTTTTT.

This clone showed up just once. Here the CDR3 DNA reads TGTGCCAGTAGTATAGGGGACAGTCGGCGAGACAATGAGCAGTTCTTC. This encodes CASSIGDSRRDNEQFF. The rearrangement joins TRBV19 to TRBJ2-1, with 7 bases matching TRBD1. V shed 1 base, J shed 5 bases, and the junction held 8 bases outside the gene matches. CDR3 size: 16 residues. From germline, CDR1 is LNHDA and CDR2 SQIVND (reference sequence).

This chain connects TRBV7-8 to TRBJ1-5; 7 bases are a match to TRBD1. Per the germline V gene, CDR1 is SGHVS and CDR2 is FQNEAQ. The J segment lost 6 bases and the V segment lost 1 base, leaving 6 bases of the junction unmatched. This CDR3 spans 15 amino acids. This chain's CDR3 is CASSLVRDSIQPQHF. CDR3 nucleotide sequence: TGTGCCAGCAGCTTAGTTAGGGACAGTATTCAGCCCCAGCATTTT.

The V gene is TRBV2, the J gene TRBJ1-1, with TRBD1 as a possible D gene (6 bases). There are 13 residues in the CDR3. The V and J ends lost 7 bases and 5 bases respectively, with 14 bases between them. Germline V gene sequence: CDR1 SNHLY, CDR2 FYNNEI. CDR3: CASNPQGRTEAFF. The DNA of the CDR3 is TGTGCCAGCAATCCTCAGGGGAGAACTGAAGCTTTCTTT.

This clone has a handful of counts. V gene TRBV6-5 combines with J gene TRBJ2-1; 9 nucleotides match TRBD2. Germline-derived CDR1 and CDR2 are MNHEY and SVGAGI. This CDR3 has 15 amino acids. The ends lost 5 bases at V and 7 bases at J; junction bases unmatched: 9. CDR3 residues: CASSQPTSGDNEQFF. The CDR3 coding sequence is TGTGCCAGCAGTCAACCGACTAGCGGAGATAATGAGCAGTTCTTC.

The V call is TRBV12-5, the J call TRBJ2-7; 9 bases are a match to TRBD1. Trimming cost V 5 bases and J 4 bases; bases outside gene matches: 9. CDR3 length: 15 residues. Germline CDR1 is LGHNT and CDR2 is FRNRAP. CDR3 amino acids: CASGTGQGRNYEQYF. CDR3 nucleotide sequence: TGTGCTAGTGGTACAGGACAGGGGAGAAATTACGAGCAGTACTTC.

V usage is TRBV6-6 and J usage is TRBJ1-1; the D is unclear. Germline loops: CDR1 MNHNY, CDR2 SVGAGI (reference sequence). V lost 4 bases and J 1 base, leaving 13 bases between the germline ends. The CDR3 is 15 amino acids. The CDR3 loop reads CASSSQRTGNTEAFF. CDR3 coding DNA: TGTGCCAGCAGTTCGCAACGCACGGGGAACACTGAAGCTTTCTTT.

This sequence joins TRBV19 and TRBJ1-5; D is perhaps TRBD1 (5 bases). V dropped 9 bases and J dropped 2 bases, with 11 bases sitting between them. The CDR3 loop spans 13 amino acids. Germline V gene sequence: CDR1 LNHDA, CDR2 SQIVND (reference sequence). The CDR3 sequence: CARTGVGNQPQHF. Written as DNA, the CDR3 is TGTGCCAGGACGGGGGTTGGCAATCAGCCCCAGCATTTT.

This chain uses TRBV9 with TRBJ2-7; possible D gene TRBD1, 6 bases. The CDR3 runs 13 residues. The V end was cut by 4 bases, the J end by 6 bases, with 14 bases between. Germline CDR1 SGDLS, CDR2 YYNGEE. In DNA form, the CDR3 reads TGTGCCAGCAGCTCCCCGATAGGGGGCGAGCAGTACTTC. Its protein is CASSSPIGGEQYF. Full variable domain (missing parts from reference TRBV9 and TRBJ2-7): DSGVTQTPKHLITATGQRVTLRCSPRSGDLSVYWYQQSLDQGLQFLIQYYNGEERAKGNILERFSAQQFPDLHSELNLSSLELGDSALYFCASSSPIGGEQYFGPGTRLTVT.